The 28 T cell receptor beta chains in this list originate from one sample, sequenced in a study of OX40 agonist ivuxolimab in advanced cancers. TCRdb's table, derived via immunoSEQ multiplex PCR, lists solely in-frame clones and lacks some. The sample holds some 65,000 clones, 75% to 90% seen once. The material was CD4+ or CD8+ T cells sorted from blood, obtained in a trial of the OX40 agonist ivuxolimab. Receptors originate from an adult with an advanced solid tumor such as melanoma, head and neck, liver or kidney cancer.

The chain carries TRBV5-8 and TRBJ1-2; D unresolved. The V end lost 2 bases, the J end lost 3 bases, and 11 bases lay between the germline ends. The CDR3 runs to 14 residues. Looked up from germline, CDR1 is SGHTS and CDR2 is YDEGEE. The CDR3 spells CASSLMDSYYGYTF. In DNA form, the CDR3 reads TGTGCCAGCAGCTTAATGGATTCTTACTATGGCTACACCTTC.

In its sample, this clone was seen once. This chain uses TRBV11-2 with TRBJ2-3; D possibly corresponds to TRBD2 (6 bases). The length of the CDR3 is 14 residues. The germline gives CDR1 SGHAT, CDR2 FQNNGV. Trimming removed 3 bases from V and 10 bases from J, with 17 bases in between. CDR3 bases: TGTGCCAGCAGCTTCGGCGGGACCCGAGGGGCGCAGTATTTT. It yields the protein CASSFGGTRGAQYF.

The chain has TRBV27 and TRBJ1-1; D unclear. The CDR3 sequence is 13 residues long. Germline V CDR1 and CDR2: MNHEY, SMNVEV (reference sequence). V lost 8 bases and J 1 base, leaving 11 bases between the germline ends. CDR3 protein: CASSSLGNTEAFF. The CDR3 DNA follows: TGTGCCAGCTCCTCCCTAGGGAACACTGAAGCTTTCTTT.

This clone was seen once. The chain employs TRBV7-9 and TRBJ2-6; D ambiguous. Germline V lookup: CDR1 SEHNR, CDR2 FQNEAQ (reference sequence). The length of the CDR3 is 17 residues. Trimming cost V 5 bases and J 4 bases, with 18 bases left between them. DNA of the CDR3: TGTGCCAGCAGCGGAATGAAGATGGGTCCCGGGGCCAACGTCCTGACTTTC. Encoded protein: CASSGMKMGPGANVLTF. Supplemented by reference TRBV7-9 and TRBJ2-6, the full variable domain reads DTGVSQNPRHKITKRGQNVTFRCDPISEHNRLYWYRQTLGQGPEFLTYFQNEAQLEKSRLLSDRFSAERPKGSFSTLEIQRTEQGDSAMYLCASSGMKMGPGANVLTFGAGSRLTVL.

The rearrangement links TRBV6-1 to TRBJ2-6; D might be TRBD1 (6 bases). V was shortened by 8 bases and J by 2 bases, with 13 bases between the two germline ends. The germline V gene encodes CDR1 MNHNS and CDR2 SASEGT. The CDR3 has 15 residues. The CDR3 nucleotides are TGTGCCAGCTCACCTCAGGGGACTGGGGCCAACGTCCTGACTTTC. Amino acid sequence: CASSPQGTGANVLTF.

The chain uses TRBV6-5 and TRBJ2-7; D unresolved. Germline CDR1 and CDR2: MNHEY and SVGAGI. CDR3 size: 14 residues. With 2 bases removed from V and 1 base from J, the gap between germline ends came to 9 bases. The CDR3 here is CASSYEGNSYEQYF. For the CDR3, the DNA is TGTGCCAGCAGTTACGAAGGTAATTCCTACGAGCAGTACTTC.

The genes are TRBV19 and TRBJ2-5; 11 nucleotides align to TRBD1. J gave up 5 bases and V 5 bases, and 10 bases lay outside the gene matches. CDR3 size: 16 residues. Germline V CDR1 and CDR2: LNHDA, SQIVND (reference sequence). The CDR3 here is CASSPSRTGGMETQYF. CDR3 nucleotide sequence: TGTGCCAGTAGTCCCTCCCGGACAGGGGGCATGGAGACCCAGTACTTC.

The chain is built from TRBV6-4 and TRBJ2-1; 7 nucleotides agree with TRBD2. The V segment lost 0 bases and the J segment 13 bases; nucleotides outside the gene matches: 6. Germline CDR1 MRHNA, CDR2 SNTAGT. CDR3 length: 13 amino acids. The CDR3 DNA is TGTGCCAGCAGTGACTCGGAGGGAGGGCATCAGTTCTTC. Its translation: CASSDSEGGHQFF.

The chain is built from TRBV2 and TRBJ1-5; 9 bases line up with TRBD1. Germline CDR1 is SNHLY and CDR2 is FYNNEI. The CDR3 contains 16 residues. J was trimmed by 2 bases and V by 5 bases; bases with no gene match: 7. The CDR3 protein is CASSLTGQGGNQPQHF. In DNA, the CDR3 is TGTGCCAGCAGTCTCACGGGACAGGGTGGCAATCAGCCCCAGCATTTT.

The chain carries TRBV18 and TRBJ1-1; D remains ambiguous. CDR1 is KGHSH and CDR2 is LQKENI in the germline V gene. Trimming removed 3 bases at V and 3 bases at J, with 14 bases between. The CDR3 is made up of 15 amino acids. Here the CDR3 DNA reads TGTGCCAGCTCACCCAAGCGGGGATGGGACACTGAAGCTTTCTTT. Its protein product is CASSPKRGWDTEAFF.

For the CDR3, the DNA is TGTGCCAGCAGTGATTACGCCGGGGCCTACGAGCAGTACTTC. It specifies CASSDYAGAYEQYF. V gene TRBV6-1 combines with J gene TRBJ2-7; D might be TRBD2 (5 bases). Trimming stripped 3 bases from V and 2 bases from J, with 11 bases between. This CDR3 region has 14 residues. Germline V gives CDR1 MNHNS, CDR2 SASEGT.

The chain carries TRBV6-1 and TRBJ1-4, with 8 positions matching TRBD1. V lost 6 bases and J lost 8; bases outside the gene matches: 8. This CDR3 is built from 14 residues. Germline loops: CDR1 MNHNS, CDR2 SASEGT. Here the CDR3 reads CASSPDRVEEKLFF. CDR3 DNA: TGTGCCAGCAGCCCGGACAGGGTGGAGGAAAAACTGTTTTTT.

The chain uses TRBV28 and TRBJ1-3, with D possibly being TRBD1 (5 bases). The CDR3 contains 13 residues. Trimming stripped 3 bases from V and 7 bases from J, with 10 bases between. Looked up from germline, CDR1 is MDHEN and CDR2 is SYDVKM. CDR3 DNA: TGTGCCAGCAGTTTTGGGGGGGGGAACACCATATATTTT. Its translation is CASSFGGGNTIYF.

This clone was seen just once. The same CDR3 also results from other DNA sequences found in this sample. This chain connects TRBV11-2 to TRBJ1-6; D gene uncertain. The CDR3 totals 14 residues. The germline V gene has CDR1 SGHAT and CDR2 FQNNGV. Trimming cost V 1 base and J 8 bases, with 9 bases left between them. DNA of the CDR3: TGTGCCAGCAGCTTAGGAGGAGGGTATTCACCCCTCCACTTT. It encodes CASSLGGGYSPLHF.

This chain connects TRBV7-7 to TRBJ2-5; possibly TRBD1 or TRBD2 for D (6 bases each). The V gene lost 3 bases and the J gene lost 2 bases, with 13 bases spanning the gap. The CDR3 covers 15 residues. Germline CDR1 and CDR2: SSHAT and FNYEAQ (reference sequence). As DNA, the CDR3 is TGTGCCAGCAGCTTGGGCGGAGGGGGACAAGAGACCCAGTACTTC. This encodes CASSLGGGGQETQYF.

This chain connects TRBV18 to TRBJ1-2; D unresolved. Germline V lookup: CDR1 KGHSH, CDR2 LQKENI. The CDR3 has 17 residues. V lost 2 bases and J lost 4, with 20 bases in between. In nucleotides, the CDR3 is TGTGCCAGCTCACCATCTTCCGGTCGGGGTTTCCGCTATGGCTACACCTTC. Its protein product is CASSPSSGRGFRYGYTF.

This sequence joins TRBV5-1 and TRBJ2-7; 13 bases align to TRBD2. The CDR3 contains 14 residues. With V trimmed by 4 bases and J by 4 bases, 2 bases remained unmatched. The germline gives CDR1 SGHRS, CDR2 YFSETQ. The CDR3: CASSRTSGSYEQYF. In nucleotides, the CDR3 is TGCGCCAGCAGCCGGACTAGCGGGAGTTACGAGCAGTACTTC.

This chain links TRBV11-2 with TRBJ1-1; D is unresolved. The germline V gene encodes CDR1 SGHAT and CDR2 FQNNGV. The V end was cut by 1 base, the J end by 4 bases, with 13 bases between. CDR3 length equals 15 residues. The CDR3 DNA sequence: TGTGCCAGCAGCTTAGGGGGATTCCTCAGCACTGAAGCTTTCTTT. Translation: CASSLGGFLSTEAFF. The full variable domain, in which reference TRBV11-2 and TRBJ1-1 provide the parts outside the CDR3, is EAGVAQSPRYKIIEKRQSVAFWCNPISGHATLYWYQQILGQGPKLLIQFQNNGVVDDSQLPKDRFSAERLKGVDSTLKIQPAKLEDSAVYLCASSLGGFLSTEAFFGQGTRLTVV.

V gene TRBV28 combines with J gene TRBJ2-5; D assignment may be TRBD1 or TRBD2 (5 bases each). Germline V gene data show CDR1 as MDHEN and CDR2 as SYDVKM. This CDR3 has 15 amino acids. V was clipped by 7 bases and J by 0 bases, with 15 bases between them. In nucleotides, the CDR3 is TGTGCCAGCATCCCGGGGCGCGGGTACCAAGAGACCCAGTACTTC. Translating gives CASIPGRGYQETQYF. The whole variable domain, filled in from reference TRBV28 and TRBJ2-5, reads DVKVTQSSRYLVKRTGEKVFLECVQDMDHENMFWYRQDPGLGLRLIYFSYDVKMKEKGDIPEGYSVSREKKERFSLILESASTNQTSMYLCASIPGRGYQETQYFGPGTRLLVL.

The rearrangement links TRBV6-1 to TRBJ2-4; D ambiguous. The CDR3 has 14 amino acids. CDR1 is MNHNS, CDR2 SASEGT, per germline. V gave up 0 bases and J gave up 10 bases, with 13 bases separating them. The CDR3 region has the DNA TGTGCCAGCAGTGAAGCTAACAAGGCCGCGATTCAGTACTTC. As protein: CASSEANKAAIQYF.

The gene calls are TRBV30 and TRBJ1-6; D not resolved. The CDR3 length is 15 residues. Germline CDR1 GTSNPN, CDR2 SVGIG (reference sequence). V lost 1 base, J lost 3 bases, and 10 bases lay in between. In DNA, the CDR3 is TGTGCCTGGAGTGGCCGGGCCCGCTATAATTCACCCCTCCACTTT. It translates to CAWSGRARYNSPLHF.

This chain joins TRBV5-1 and TRBJ2-7; D call uncertain. V gave up 2 bases and J gave up 0 bases, with 15 bases separating them. CDR3 length: 16 residues. Looked up from germline, CDR1 is SGHRS and CDR2 is YFSETQ. The chain's CDR3 is CASSFAPTPSSYEQYF. CDR3 DNA: TGCGCCAGCAGCTTTGCCCCGACTCCGAGCTCCTACGAGCAGTACTTC.

The rearrangement uses TRBV6-1 and TRBJ1-2, with D perhaps TRBD1 (5 bases). This CDR3 is 17 amino acids long. The ends were cut back, 4 bases at V and 4 bases at J, with 22 bases in the middle. CDR1 MNHNS and CDR2 SASEGT come from the germline V gene. The CDR3 loop is CASSVRTLRLSVYGYTF. CDR3 DNA sequence: TGTGCCAGCAGTGTCCGGACACTCCGCCTTAGCGTCTATGGCTACACCTTC.

This chain uses TRBV27 with TRBJ2-5, with D possibly matching TRBD1 (5 bases). The end of the DNA aligns better with TRBJ2-7, so the J call may be wrong. This CDR3 has 14 residues. Germline V gene data show CDR1 as MNHEY and CDR2 as SMNVEV (reference sequence). CDR3 in amino acids: CASSLLGADYEQYF. The CDR3 region has the DNA TGTGCCAGCAGTTTATTAGGGGCAGACTACGAGCAGTACTTC.

The chain has TRBV28 and TRBJ2-4; the match to TRBD1 covers 8 bases. The CDR3 length is 17 residues. Losses at the gene ends were 4 bases for V and 1 base for J; bases not matched to a gene: 9. CDR1 is MDHEN, CDR2 SYDVKM, per germline. For the CDR3, the DNA is TGTGCCAGCAGTTCCCATGCGACAGGGGTGGCCAAAAACATTCAGTACTTC. It yields the protein CASSSHATGVAKNIQYF.

V and J are TRBV19 and TRBJ2-5; no clear D gene. Germline CDR1 is LNHDA and CDR2 is SQIVND (reference sequence). The CDR3 has 15 residues. V gave up 3 bases and J gave up 2 bases, with 13 bases separating them. Here the CDR3 DNA reads TGTGCCAGTAGTATCTTTCTTGCGGTACAAGAGACCCAGTACTTC. It is translated as CASSIFLAVQETQYF. The variable domain in full, completed from reference TRBV19 and TRBJ2-5, reads DGGITQSPKYLFRKEGQNVTLSCEQNLNHDAMYWYRQDPGQGLRLIYYSQIVNDFQKGDIAEGYSVSREKKESFPLTVTSAQKNPTAFYLCASSIFLAVQETQYFGPGTRLLVL.

This chain uses TRBV30 with TRBJ2-4; no definite D call. The germline V gene has CDR1 GTSNPN and CDR2 SVGIG (reference sequence). Trimming took 3 bases from V and 15 from J, leaving 21 bases between them. This CDR3 comprises 13 residues. This CDR3 is CAWSVNAVRNRYF. In DNA, the CDR3 is TGTGCCTGGAGCGTAAACGCCGTTAGGAATCGGTACTTC.

This clone is judged medium-sized (0.01 to 0.1%). This rearrangement joins TRBV15 to TRBJ2-7; maybe TRBD2 (5 bases). This CDR3 contains 16 residues. Germline CDR1 and CDR2: LNHNV and YYDKDF (reference sequence). Trimming stripped 6 bases from V and 2 bases from J, with 20 bases between. The CDR3 reads CATSPRRAAQPYEQYF. The CDR3 DNA reads as TGTGCCACCAGTCCACGGCGGGCGGCGCAACCCTACGAGCAGTACTTC.